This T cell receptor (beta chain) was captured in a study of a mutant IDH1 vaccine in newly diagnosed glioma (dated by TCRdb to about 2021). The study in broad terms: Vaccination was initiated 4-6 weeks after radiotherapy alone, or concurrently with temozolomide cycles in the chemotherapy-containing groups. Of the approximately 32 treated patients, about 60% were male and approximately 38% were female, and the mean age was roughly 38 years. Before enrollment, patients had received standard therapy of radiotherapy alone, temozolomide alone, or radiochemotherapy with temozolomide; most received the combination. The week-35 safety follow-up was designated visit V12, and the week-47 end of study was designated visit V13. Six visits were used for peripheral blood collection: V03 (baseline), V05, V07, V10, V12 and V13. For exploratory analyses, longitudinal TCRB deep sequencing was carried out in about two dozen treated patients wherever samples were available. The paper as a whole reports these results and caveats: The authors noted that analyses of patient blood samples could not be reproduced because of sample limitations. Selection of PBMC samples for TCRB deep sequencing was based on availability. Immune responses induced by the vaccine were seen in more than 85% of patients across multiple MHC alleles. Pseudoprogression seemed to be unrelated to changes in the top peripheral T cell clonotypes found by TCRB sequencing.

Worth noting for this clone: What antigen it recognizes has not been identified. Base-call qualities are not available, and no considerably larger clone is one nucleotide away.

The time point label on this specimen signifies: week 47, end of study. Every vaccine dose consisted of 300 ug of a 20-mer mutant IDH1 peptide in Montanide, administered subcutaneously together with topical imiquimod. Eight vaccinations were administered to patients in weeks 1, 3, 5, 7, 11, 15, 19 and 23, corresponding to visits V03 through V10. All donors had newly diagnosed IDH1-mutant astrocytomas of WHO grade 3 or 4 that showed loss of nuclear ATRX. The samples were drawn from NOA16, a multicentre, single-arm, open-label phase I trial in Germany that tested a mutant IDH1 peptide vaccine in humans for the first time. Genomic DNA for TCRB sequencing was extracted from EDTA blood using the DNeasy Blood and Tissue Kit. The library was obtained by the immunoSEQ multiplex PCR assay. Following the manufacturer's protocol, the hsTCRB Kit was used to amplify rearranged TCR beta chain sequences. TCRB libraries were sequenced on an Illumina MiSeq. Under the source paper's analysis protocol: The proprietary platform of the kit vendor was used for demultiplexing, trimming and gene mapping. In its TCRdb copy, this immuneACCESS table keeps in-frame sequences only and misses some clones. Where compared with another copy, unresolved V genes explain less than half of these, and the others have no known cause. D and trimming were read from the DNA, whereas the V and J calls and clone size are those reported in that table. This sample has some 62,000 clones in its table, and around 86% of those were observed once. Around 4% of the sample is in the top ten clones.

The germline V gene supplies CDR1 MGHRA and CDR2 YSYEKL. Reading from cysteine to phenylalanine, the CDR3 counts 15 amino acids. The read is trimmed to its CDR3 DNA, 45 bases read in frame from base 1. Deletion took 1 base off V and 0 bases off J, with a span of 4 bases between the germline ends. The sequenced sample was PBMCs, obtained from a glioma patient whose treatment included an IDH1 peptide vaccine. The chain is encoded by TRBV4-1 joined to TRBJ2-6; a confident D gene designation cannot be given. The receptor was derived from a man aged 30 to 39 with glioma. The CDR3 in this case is CASSQANSGANVLTF. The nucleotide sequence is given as TGCGCCAGCAGCCAAGCGAACTCTGGGGCCAACGTCCTGACTTTC.